The clone carrying this T cell receptor beta chain has just one count. This entry comes from a study of blood T cell repertoires in COVID-19. Looking at the study overall: Whether acute or convalescent, the COVID-19 samples came from the United States, Italy and Spain. In each case, the material was cDNA or gDNA derived from T cells, B-cell-depleted T cells, or PBMCs.

Original data processing: Amplification of reference gene primers was used by the study to estimate nucleated cell counts. Repertoires were generated with immunoSEQ multiplex PCR, while TCRdb's copy carries only in-frame clones and drops some. V and J calls and clone size follow that table, whereas D and trimming were derived from the DNA. The sample has some 300,000 clones; roughly 86% are singletons. This receptor was taken from a man between 65 and 80 years old with acute or convalescent COVID-19. The sample taken for sequencing was peripheral blood.

Here the CDR3 reads CASSLEASAGGGTQYF. As DNA, the CDR3 is TGTGCCAGCAGCTTAGAAGCGTCTGCAGGGGGCGGGACCCAGTACTTC. The V call is TRBV11-2, the J call TRBJ2-5; 8 positions agree with TRBD1. This CDR3 comprises 16 residues. CDR1 is SGHAT, CDR2 FQNNGV, per germline. V lost 0 bases to trimming and J lost 7 bases; unmatched junction nucleotides: 10.